Ten or more counts support the clone carrying this TCR beta chain. Its matching antigen is unknown. The data were taken from a study of T cells in Graves' hyperthyroidism and ophthalmopathy. Study information: Before treatment of any kind, peripheral blood was taken at initial diagnosis.

Germline CDR1 reads MNHNY; CDR2 reads SVGAGI (reference sequence). The CDR3 has 14 amino acids. The J segment lost 10 bases and the V segment lost 2 bases, leaving 6 bases of the junction unmatched. Study observations and caveats: The model identified upcoming ophthalmopathy a median approximately seven months ahead of onset.

The investigators amplified TCR beta CDR3 regions from RNA transcripts. An initial round of RT-PCR targeting the TCR CDR3 relied on the HTBI primer set. One entry per CDR3 protein results from TCRdb running MiXCR on the multiplex PCR reads. Here the sample spans under 350,000 distinct CDR3 sequences, approximately 14% being singletons. J is TRBJ2-1 and V is TRBV6-6, with 9 nucleotides matching TRBD2. This receptor was obtained from a woman between 40 and 55 years old with Graves' ophthalmopathy. Sequencing was done on a sample of blood. Written as DNA, the CDR3 is TGTGCCAGCAGTTACGGCGGGGGGGCCGGAGAGCAGTTCTTC. This codes for CASSYGGGAGEQFF.